The 28 T cell receptor beta chains below all came from one sample that was sequenced in a study of shared clonotypes between healthy human individuals. It was CD45RO-negative cells, positively selected for CCR7, that made up naive CD8 cells, with terminally differentiated effector memory CD45RA+ cells excluded. Here immunoSEQ multiplex PCR was the method, and the copy in TCRdb shows in-frame clones only, minus some. The repertoire consists of approximately 720,000 clones, with about 92% occurring once and the leading ten covering roughly 22%. Sequenced: naive CD8+ T cells sorted from blood. These receptor sequences come from a young man in good health.

This clone was detected only a few times. V gene TRBV7-8 combines with J gene TRBJ1-2; the D is unclear. Between the trimmed V and J ends, which lost 4 bases and 0 bases, there was a span of 9 bases. The germline V gene has CDR1 SGHVS and CDR2 FQNEAQ. The CDR3 loop spans 14 amino acids. The chain's CDR3 is CASSSGPTNYGYTF. The CDR3 DNA follows: TGTGCCAGCAGCTCCGGGCCCACTAACTATGGCTACACCTTC. Full variable domain (outside the CDR3, taken from reference TRBV7-8 and TRBJ1-2): GAGVSQSPRYKVAKRGQDVALRCDPISGHVSLFWYQQALGQGPEFLTYFQNEAQLDKSGLPSDRFFAERPEGSVSTLKIQRTQQEDSAVYLCASSSGPTNYGYTFGSGTRLTVV.

The chain couples TRBV5-6 to TRBJ2-4; 8 bases match TRBD2. Unmatched junction bases numbered 4, after V lost 2 bases and J lost 0 bases. Germline V gene sequence: CDR1 SGHDT, CDR2 YYEEEE. This CDR3 is 16 amino acids long. The CDR3 DNA follows: TGTGCCAGCAGCTTCTCTAGCGGGTTAGCCAAAAACATTCAGTACTTC. Its translation is CASSFSSGLAKNIQYF.

The rearrangement links TRBV27 to TRBJ2-7; TRBD2 matches 7 bases. CDR3 size: 15 residues. Losses at the gene ends were 3 bases for V and 2 bases for J; bases not matched to a gene: 7. Per the germline V gene, CDR1 is MNHEY and CDR2 is SMNVEV (reference sequence). This CDR3 is CASSFGAGQTYEQYF. For the CDR3, the DNA is TGTGCCAGCAGTTTTGGAGCGGGGCAGACCTACGAGCAGTACTTC.

This chain uses TRBV27 with TRBJ1-1; TRBD1 matches at 9 bases. J lost 2 bases, V lost 4 bases, and 5 bases had no gene match. Per the germline V gene, CDR1 is MNHEY and CDR2 is SMNVEV (reference sequence). The CDR3 length is 15 residues. This chain's CDR3 is CASSSVGQGNTEAFF. In DNA, the CDR3 is TGTGCCAGCAGTTCAGTGGGACAGGGCAACACTGAAGCTTTCTTT.

The rearrangement joins TRBV19 to TRBJ2-1; D is possibly TRBD1 or TRBD2 (5 bases each). The CDR3 runs 17 residues. Germline CDR1 is LNHDA and CDR2 is SQIVND (reference sequence). V was clipped by 0 bases and J by 0 bases, with 12 bases between them. CDR3 sequence (DNA): TGTGCCAGTAGTATAGAGGGGGTACGGAGCTCCTACAATGAGCAGTTCTTC. Translation gives CASSIEGVRSSYNEQFF. Full variable domain (rest looked up from reference TRBV19 and TRBJ2-1): DGGITQSPKYLFRKEGQNVTLSCEQNLNHDAMYWYRQDPGQGLRLIYYSQIVNDFQKGDIAEGYSVSREKKESFPLTVTSAQKNPTAFYLCASSIEGVRSSYNEQFFGPGTRLTVL.

The chain is built from TRBV19 and TRBJ2-1; D assignment may be TRBD1 or TRBD2 (5 bases each). Looked up from germline, CDR1 is LNHDA and CDR2 is SQIVND (reference sequence). With 4 bases removed from V and 7 bases from J, the gap between germline ends came to 20 bases. The CDR3 is 16 amino acids. CDR3 bases: TGTGCCAGTAGTACCCTGCCCGGGACCAGAAATAATGAGCAGTTCTTC. It is translated as CASSTLPGTRNNEQFF.

The rearrangement uses TRBV14 and TRBJ2-7; 8 bases line up with TRBD1. Germline CDR1 and CDR2: SGHDN and FVKESK. J gave up 0 bases and V 0 bases, and 10 bases lay outside the gene matches. This CDR3 is built from 18 residues. CDR3 in amino acids: CASSQDRTGTGNSYEQYF. In DNA, the CDR3 is TGTGCCAGCAGCCAAGACCGCACCGGGACAGGCAACTCCTACGAGCAGTACTTC.

As for this clone: At the DNA level, this CDR3 is encoded by other sequences in the same sample as well. This rearrangement joins TRBV9 to TRBJ2-2, with a possible D match to TRBD2 (5 bases). The V end lost 4 bases, the J end lost 6 bases, and 7 bases lay between the germline ends. Germline CDR1 SGDLS, CDR2 YYNGEE. The CDR3 runs 12 residues. CDR3 protein: CASSLGAGELFF. The CDR3 nucleotides are TGTGCCAGCAGCCTGGGAGCCGGGGAGCTGTTTTTT.

The chain employs TRBV13 and TRBJ2-7; 9 nucleotides agree with TRBD1. Germline V gene sequence: CDR1 PRHDT, CDR2 FYEKMQ (reference sequence). The junction had 5 bases not matched to a gene; V was cut back by 5 bases and J by 3 bases. The CDR3 consists of 14 residues. CDR3 bases: TGTGCCAGCAGCCCCCCGGGACAGGGCTACGAGCAGTACTTC. It encodes CASSPPGQGYEQYF.

The J gene is TRBJ2-7, the V gene TRBV7-2; no firm D call. In germline, CDR1 is SGHTA, CDR2 FQGNSA. Between the trimmed V and J ends, which lost 5 bases and 0 bases, there was a span of 8 bases. This CDR3 has 13 amino acids. The chain's CDR3 is CASSPFSSYEQYF. The CDR3 DNA reads TGTGCCAGCAGCCCCTTTAGCTCCTACGAGCAGTACTTC.

This chain links TRBV7-9 with TRBJ2-2, with 7 bases identical to TRBD1. CDR1 and CDR2 (germline): SEHNR, FQNEAQ (reference sequence). J was trimmed by 2 bases and V by 5 bases; bases with no gene match: 14. This CDR3 region has 18 residues. CDR3 amino acids: CASSPLDGTVENTGELFF. The CDR3 bases are TGTGCCAGCAGCCCATTAGACGGGACAGTGGAAAACACCGGGGAGCTGTTTTTT. Based on the CDR3 plus reference TRBV7-9 and TRBJ2-2, the full variable domain is DTGVSQNPRHKITKRGQNVTFRCDPISEHNRLYWYRQTLGQGPEFLTYFQNEAQLEKSRLLSDRFSAERPKGSFSTLEIQRTEQGDSAMYLCASSPLDGTVENTGELFFGEGSRLTVL.

The V and J genes are TRBV29-1 and TRBJ2-1, with 7 bases fitting TRBD2. The CDR3 totals 16 residues. In germline, CDR1 is SQVTM, CDR2 ANQGSEA. V trimming: 0 bases; J trimming: 2 bases; junction bases outside the gene matches: 7. The CDR3 sequence is CSVEDPTSLTYNEQFF. The DNA for the CDR3 is TGCAGCGTTGAAGACCCGACTAGCTTGACCTACAATGAGCAGTTCTTC.

This chain joins TRBV29-1 and TRBJ2-1, with D uncertain. Trimming removed 6 bases at V and 7 bases at J, with 7 bases between. The V gene's germline CDR1 is SQVTM and CDR2 ANQGSEA. The CDR3 loop spans 10 amino acids. The CDR3 DNA follows: TGCAGCGTCATCCGAAATGAGCAGTTCTTC. The encoded protein is CSVIRNEQFF.

Here the CDR3 DNA reads TGTGCCAGCAGTTGGGACCACAATGAGCAGTTCTTC. Translating it yields CASSWDHNEQFF. The chain uses TRBV7-3 and TRBJ2-1, with D possibly called TRBD1 or TRBD2 (5 bases each). V lost 6 bases and J 5 bases, leaving 8 bases between the germline ends. The CDR3 is made up of 12 amino acids. Germline CDR1 and CDR2: SGHTA and FQGTGA.

The chain has TRBV27 and TRBJ2-3, with 11 bases identical to TRBD2. Germline-derived CDR1 and CDR2 are MNHEY and SMNVEV (reference sequence). V shed 5 bases and J 3 bases; nucleotides not matched to a gene: 7. The CDR3 is made up of 16 amino acids. In DNA, the CDR3 is TGTGCCAGCAGTGCGGGGACTAGCGGCCCTACAGATACGCAGTATTTT. Its protein product is CASSAGTSGPTDTQYF.

This chain uses TRBV7-9 with TRBJ2-7; 7 bases fit TRBD2. Unmatched junction bases numbered 7, after V lost 6 bases and J lost 2 bases. The CDR3 sequence is 14 residues long. Germline V gives CDR1 SEHNR, CDR2 FQNEAQ (reference sequence). CDR3 residues: CASRQLGGTYEQYF. In DNA, the CDR3 is TGTGCCAGCAGGCAATTGGGGGGGACCTACGAGCAGTACTTC.

This CDR3 is CASSVGGTEDGYTF. In nucleotides, the CDR3 is TGTGCCAGCAGCGTAGGAGGGACTGAGGATGGCTACACCTTC. This rearrangement joins TRBV9 to TRBJ1-2, with D possibly being TRBD1 (5 bases). The ends were cut back, 0 bases at V and 6 bases at J, with 12 bases in the middle. Germline V lookup: CDR1 SGDLS, CDR2 YYNGEE. The CDR3 spans 14 residues.

The CDR3 loop is CASSLRQPEQFF. DNA of the CDR3: TGTGCCAGCAGCTTGCGGCAGCCCGAGCAGTTCTTC. The rearrangement joins TRBV5-6 to TRBJ2-1; D gene unclear. The V gene's germline CDR1 is SGHDT and CDR2 YYEEEE. V lost 1 base, J lost 10 bases, and 9 bases lay in between. This CDR3 region has 12 residues. Full variable domain (remainder filled in from reference TRBV5-6 and TRBJ2-1): DAGVTQSPTHLIKTRGQQVTLRCSPKSGHDTVSWYQQALGQGPQFIFQYYEEEERQRGNFPDRFSGHQFPNYSSELNVNALLLGDSALYLCASSLRQPEQFFGPGTRLTVL.

The chain employs TRBV2 and TRBJ2-7; D assignment may be TRBD1 or TRBD2 (5 bases each). Trimming cost V 1 base and J 5 bases, with 24 bases left between them. CDR1 and CDR2 from the germline V gene are SNHLY and FYNNEI. The CDR3 has 18 amino acids. Written as DNA, the CDR3 is TGTGCCAGCAGTGAAGTGTTGGGAAGGGACCTTGGAAGACACGAGCAGTACTTC. It encodes CASSEVLGRDLGRHEQYF.

J is TRBJ1-1 and V is TRBV27; TRBD1 is a possible D gene (5 bases). V was cut by 5 bases and J by 0 bases, with 22 bases left in between. The CDR3 runs to 18 residues. Germline CDR1 and CDR2: MNHEY and SMNVEV (reference sequence). CDR3 coding DNA: TGTGCCAGCAGTCCTGAGCCGGGACGGCGAGATCTGAACACTGAAGCTTTCTTT. As protein: CASSPEPGRRDLNTEAFF.

The chain joins TRBV9 to TRBJ2-2, with 9 bases lining up with TRBD1. Germline lookup yields CDR1 SGDLS and CDR2 YYNGEE. The CDR3 has 17 amino acids. V dropped 4 bases and J dropped 0; count of bases not matched to a gene: 7. CDR3 nucleotide sequence: TGTGCCAGCAGCTTCTACCGACAGGGGGCGAACACCGGGGAGCTGTTTTTT. Translating gives CASSFYRQGANTGELFF.

The table lists this clone with a few counts. Other DNA sequences from this sample encode an identical CDR3 as well. The chain's CDR3 is CASSIAGGSYEQYF. DNA of the CDR3: TGTGCCAGTAGTATAGCGGGAGGATCCTACGAGCAGTACTTC. The chain employs TRBV19 and TRBJ2-7, with 7 bases fitting TRBD2. Germline V gene data show CDR1 as LNHDA and CDR2 as SQIVND (reference sequence). The CDR3 is made up of 14 amino acids. The junction had 1 base not matched to a gene; V was cut back by 1 base and J by 1 base. Supplemented by reference TRBV19 and TRBJ2-7, the full variable domain reads DGGITQSPKYLFRKEGQNVTLSCEQNLNHDAMYWYRQDPGQGLRLIYYSQIVNDFQKGDIAEGYSVSREKKESFPLTVTSAQKNPTAFYLCASSIAGGSYEQYFGPGTRLTVT.

The chain joins TRBV11-2 to TRBJ1-2; D possibly corresponds to TRBD1 (6 bases). Germline CDR1 is SGHAT and CDR2 is FQNNGV. The length of the CDR3 is 12 residues. Trimming removed 2 bases at V and 6 bases at J, with 7 bases between. CDR3 DNA sequence: TGTGCCAGCAGCTTAAACAGGGATGGCTACACCTTC. Protein product: CASSLNRDGYTF.

V and J are TRBV7-9 and TRBJ1-4; maybe TRBD1 (5 bases). Germline V gives CDR1 SEHNR, CDR2 FQNEAQ (reference sequence). This CDR3 is 12 amino acids long. V was shortened by 5 bases and J by 7 bases, with 8 bases between the two germline ends. As DNA, the CDR3 is TGTGCCAGCAGCCCAGGGTTTGAAAAACTGTTTTTT. It is translated as CASSPGFEKLFF.

The V gene is TRBV19, the J gene TRBJ2-1, with D maybe TRBD1 (6 bases). V lost 10 bases to trimming and J lost 4 bases, with 11 bases between them. The CDR3 runs 12 residues. Germline V gene lookup returns CDR1 LNHDA and CDR2 SQIVND (reference sequence). The CDR3 protein is CATRQGYNEQFF. The CDR3 DNA reads as TGTGCCACACGTCAGGGGTACAATGAGCAGTTCTTC.

The genes are TRBV9 and TRBJ2-3; D gene uncertain. Per germline, CDR1 SGDLS and CDR2 YYNGEE. V was shortened by 4 bases and J by 1 base, with 19 bases between the two germline ends. CDR3 length: 17 residues. CDR3 sequence (DNA): TGTGCCAGCAGCTCAGAAGGTTCGGTTTTTCGCACAGATACGCAGTATTTT. Translation gives CASSSEGSVFRTDTQYF. The full variable domain, with the rest looked up from reference TRBV9 and TRBJ2-3, is DSGVTQTPKHLITATGQRVTLRCSPRSGDLSVYWYQQSLDQGLQFLIQYYNGEERAKGNILERFSAQQFPDLHSELNLSSLELGDSALYFCASSSEGSVFRTDTQYFGPGTRLTVL.

This sequence joins TRBV4-1 and TRBJ2-7, with TRBD2 matching over 11 bases. The CDR3 consists of 14 residues. CDR1 and CDR2 (germline): MGHRA, YSYEKL. The V gene end was trimmed by 5 bases and the J gene end by 6 bases; junction bases not matched to a gene: 6. As DNA, the CDR3 is TGCGCCAGCAGCTATACTAGCGGGAGAAGCGAGCAGTACTTC. Its protein product is CASSYTSGRSEQYF.

This sequence joins TRBV19 and TRBJ2-2, with D hard to call. The germline V gene has CDR1 LNHDA and CDR2 SQIVND (reference sequence). V was cut by 2 bases and J by 1 base, with 5 bases left in between. This CDR3 has 14 amino acids. The CDR3 region has the DNA TGTGCCAGTAGTATATTCGGGAACACCGGGGAGCTGTTTTTT. Protein sequence: CASSIFGNTGELFF.